A single sample gave rise to the 32 T cell receptor beta chains below, sequenced in a study of cytomegalovirus exposure and HLA in healthy donors. The study ran its PCR with 60 Vbeta and 13 Jbeta primers. Sequencing used immunoSEQ multiplex PCR; TCRdb keeps in-frame clones, though not all of them. The sample's table shows 200,000 to 250,000 clones. Material: PBMCs. The receptors originated from a woman in her thirties in good health and CMV-seropositive.

This sequence joins TRBV19 and TRBJ1-1, with D possibly matching TRBD1 (6 bases). Germline CDR1 reads LNHDA; CDR2 reads SQIVND (reference sequence). Deletions cut 7 bases from V and 2 bases from J, with 14 bases between. The CDR3 is made up of 14 amino acids. In DNA form, the CDR3 reads TGTGCCAGTACCCAGGACAGAAGAAACACTGAAGCTTTCTTT. Protein sequence: CASTQDRRNTEAFF. The full variable domain, with the rest looked up from reference TRBV19 and TRBJ1-1, is DGGITQSPKYLFRKEGQNVTLSCEQNLNHDAMYWYRQDPGQGLRLIYYSQIVNDFQKGDIAEGYSVSREKKESFPLTVTSAQKNPTAFYLCASTQDRRNTEAFFGQGTRLTVV.

The chain joins TRBV12-1 to TRBJ1-1. TRBV12-1 is designated a pseudogene. The CDR3 has 11 amino acids. The CDR3 coding sequence is TGTGCCAGCAGGAGGTCGCCGGGAGGACTTTTT. The encoded protein is CASRRSPGGLF.

The V and J genes are TRBV27 and TRBJ1-5; 8 bases agree with TRBD1. The germline gives CDR1 MNHEY, CDR2 SMNVEV (reference sequence). The CDR3 sequence is 14 residues long. The junction had 2 bases not matched to a gene; V was cut back by 0 bases and J by 7 bases. The CDR3 region has the DNA TGTGCCAGCAGTTTATCACGACAGGGGCAGCCCCAGCATTTT. Amino acid sequence: CASSLSRQGQPQHF.

This rearrangement joins TRBV4-1 to TRBJ1-4, with D possibly matching TRBD1 (6 bases). With 4 bases removed from V and 8 bases from J, the gap between germline ends came to 20 bases. Looked up from germline, CDR1 is MGHRA and CDR2 is YSYEKL. The CDR3 totals 16 residues. CDR3 in DNA: TGCGCCAGCAGCCCAAGGTTTGGACAGCTATCGGAAAAACTGTTTTTT. Translating it yields CASSPRFGQLSEKLFF.

The CDR3 sequence: CAISPSGRAAYNEQFF. As DNA, the CDR3 is TGTGCCATCAGTCCCAGCGGGAGGGCCGCGTACAATGAGCAGTTCTTC. The chain employs TRBV10-3 and TRBJ2-1, with TRBD2 matching over 10 bases. V lost 5 bases, J lost 4 bases, and 8 bases stayed unmatched. Germline CDR1 reads ENHRY; CDR2 reads SYGVKD. The CDR3 sequence is 16 residues long.

V usage is TRBV10-3 and J usage is TRBJ1-2; 7 bases are a match to TRBD1. Germline V gene lookup returns CDR1 ENHRY and CDR2 SYGVKD. Trimming at V came to 2 bases and at J to 7 bases, leaving 10 bases not matched to a gene. The CDR3 contains 15 residues. CDR3 in DNA: TGTGCCATCAGTGAGGAGACAGGGTACGTAGGTGGCTACACCTTC. Its protein is CAISEETGYVGGYTF.

The genes are TRBV18 and TRBJ2-3; D not resolved. The CDR3 extends over 13 amino acids. Germline CDR1 reads KGHSH; CDR2 reads LQKENI. With 6 bases removed from V and 1 base from J, the gap between germline ends came to 8 bases. This chain's CDR3 is CASSLGGTDTQYF. CDR3 sequence (DNA): TGTGCCAGCTCTCTCGGTGGCACAGATACGCAGTATTTT.

V and J are TRBV11-3 and TRBJ2-1; 14 nucleotides agree with TRBD2. The CDR3 runs 17 residues. From germline, CDR1 is SGHNT and CDR2 YENEEA. V gave up 4 bases and J gave up 7 bases; unmatched junction bases: 9. The CDR3 loop is CASSSGTSGGRGNEQFF. The CDR3 coding sequence is TGTGCCAGCAGCTCTGGGACTAGCGGGGGAAGAGGGAATGAGCAGTTCTTC.

The rearrangement links TRBV7-6 to TRBJ2-3; 7 bases fit TRBD1. The V gene end was trimmed by 5 bases and the J gene end by 2 bases; junction bases not matched to a gene: 7. CDR3 length: 15 amino acids. Germline V gene sequence: CDR1 SGHVS, CDR2 FNYEAQ. In DNA form, the CDR3 reads TGTGCCAGCAGCCCAAACAGGGGCACCACAGATACGCAGTATTTT. It is translated as CASSPNRGTTDTQYF.

J is TRBJ1-2 and V is TRBV18; D may be TRBD1 (5 bases). V gave up 1 base and J gave up 4 bases, with 16 bases separating them. This CDR3 is built from 16 residues. CDR1 is KGHSH and CDR2 is LQKENI in the germline V gene. The CDR3 DNA is TGTGCCAGCTCACCACGAAGTGGACGGACATTCTATGGCTACACCTTC. Translating it yields CASSPRSGRTFYGYTF.

The J gene is TRBJ1-2, the V gene TRBV29-1; 7 bases map to TRBD1. This CDR3 region has 13 residues. Germline assignment: CDR1 SQVTM and CDR2 ANQGSEA. V trimming: 5 bases; J trimming: 0 bases; junction bases outside the gene matches: 3. CDR3 residues: CSVQGTANYGYTF. CDR3 in DNA: TGCAGCGTTCAGGGGACAGCTAACTATGGCTACACCTTC.

CDR3 protein: CASSPVPPAPGGYTF. The CDR3 DNA is TGCGCCAGCAGCCCAGTCCCCCCAGCCCCAGGTGGCTACACCTTC. The chain links TRBV4-3 to TRBJ1-2; no definite D call. Trimming shortened V by 4 bases and J by 7 bases, and 19 bases separated the two germline ends. Germline V gene data show CDR1 as LGHNA and CDR2 as YSLEER. The CDR3 runs to 15 residues.

This chain connects TRBV4-3 to TRBJ2-1; 11 positions agree with TRBD2. Germline V gene sequence: CDR1 LGHNA, CDR2 YSLEER. V lost 0 bases to trimming and J lost 6 bases; unmatched junction nucleotides: 7. The CDR3 has 17 residues. The CDR3 nucleotides are TGCGCCAGCAGCCAAGATCGGAGTAGCGGGAGGGTCAATGAGCAGTTCTTC. Translated: CASSQDRSSGRVNEQFF.

This sequence joins TRBV10-3 and TRBJ2-7; D is uncertain. This CDR3 contains 12 residues. V was trimmed by 2 bases and J by 3 bases, leaving 5 bases between them. In germline, CDR1 is ENHRY, CDR2 SYGVKD. This CDR3 reads CAISETSYEQYF. The CDR3 nucleotides are TGTGCCATCAGTGAGACCAGCTACGAGCAGTACTTC.

This rearrangement joins TRBV5-1 to TRBJ2-2; tentatively, D is TRBD2 (7 bases). V was pared by 2 bases and J by 4 bases, with 9 bases between. This CDR3 contains 14 residues. Germline-derived CDR1 and CDR2 are SGHRS and YFSETQ. CDR3 amino acids: CASSFGGPTGELFF. CDR3 in DNA: TGCGCCAGCAGCTTCGGGGGGCCCACCGGGGAGCTGTTTTTT.

About this clone itself: Other DNA sequences in the sample encode the same CDR3. V usage is TRBV29-1 and J usage is TRBJ2-2, with 9 bases lining up with TRBD1. Losses at the gene ends were 7 bases for V and 1 base for J; bases not matched to a gene: 4. This CDR3 spans 14 amino acids. Germline lookup yields CDR1 SQVTM and CDR2 ANQGSEA. CDR3 region: CSARQGENTGELFF. CDR3 nucleotide sequence: TGCAGCGCCCGACAGGGGGAGAACACCGGGGAGCTGTTTTTT.

The chain recombines TRBV6-6 with TRBJ2-5, with 10 bases that match TRBD2. The CDR3 is 15 amino acids. With V trimmed by 6 bases and J by 5 bases, 9 bases remained unmatched. From germline, CDR1 is MNHNY and CDR2 SVGAGI (reference sequence). The CDR3 is CASRRLAGEWETQYF. In DNA form, the CDR3 reads TGTGCCAGCAGGCGACTAGCGGGCGAATGGGAGACCCAGTACTTC.

The CDR3 here is CASSRAGGLEETQYF. The CDR3 coding sequence is TGTGCCAGCAGCAGAGCGGGGGGGTTAGAAGAGACCCAGTACTTC. This chain uses TRBV6-1 with TRBJ2-5; 10 bases align to TRBD2. Trimming removed 6 bases from V and 3 bases from J; junction bases left unmatched: 7. CDR1 is MNHNS, CDR2 SASEGT, per germline. The CDR3 loop spans 15 amino acids.

The chain is built from TRBV10-2 and TRBJ2-3, with 10 bases matching TRBD2. The CDR3 sequence is 15 residues long. Trimming cost V 0 bases and J 6 bases; bases outside gene matches: 3. CDR1 is WSHSY and CDR2 is SAAADI in the germline V gene. The chain's CDR3 is CASSESGTSVDTQYF. DNA for the CDR3: TGCGCCAGCAGTGAGTCGGGGACTAGCGTCGATACGCAGTATTTT.

The chain uses TRBV4-3 and TRBJ2-2; a weak D match, TRBD2 (6 bases). The CDR3 has 16 residues. V was trimmed by 5 bases and J by 0 bases, leaving 13 bases between them. Germline CDR1 reads LGHNA; CDR2 reads YSLEER. The CDR3, as DNA: TGCGCCAGCAGCAGCGGGCGGGCTACGAACACCGGGGAGCTGTTTTTT. It is translated as CASSSGRATNTGELFF.

The chain has TRBV5-4 and TRBJ2-3; 16 bases align to TRBD2. The CDR3 runs to 16 residues. CDR1 is SGHNT, CDR2 YYREEE, per germline (reference sequence). The junction had 4 bases not matched to a gene; V was cut back by 3 bases and J by 6 bases. CDR3: CASSSGLAGGPDTQYF. In DNA, the CDR3 is TGTGCCAGCAGCTCGGGACTAGCGGGGGGGCCGGATACGCAGTATTTT.

The chain employs TRBV9 and TRBJ1-2, with TRBD1 matching 8 bases. Unmatched junction bases numbered 3, after V lost 3 bases and J lost 2 bases. CDR3 length: 14 amino acids. Germline lookup yields CDR1 SGDLS and CDR2 YYNGEE. The CDR3 sequence is CASSGRQGNYGYTF. As DNA, the CDR3 is TGTGCCAGCAGCGGTCGACAGGGGAACTATGGCTACACCTTC.

As regards this clone: Other DNA sequences of this sample code for an identical CDR3. This sequence joins TRBV6-6 and TRBJ1-1; D may be TRBD1 (5 bases). The CDR3 length is 16 residues. The V gene's germline CDR1 is MNHNY and CDR2 SVGAGI (reference sequence). V was cut by 3 bases and J by 2 bases, with 16 bases left in between. The CDR3 loop reads CASSYGITGGNTEAFF. The CDR3 DNA sequence: TGTGCCAGCAGTTATGGTATAACGGGGGGTAACACTGAAGCTTTCTTT.

The genes are TRBV2 and TRBJ1-1; 9 bases fit TRBD1. Germline V lookup: CDR1 SNHLY, CDR2 FYNNEI. V lost 6 bases, J lost 1 base, and 9 bases stayed unmatched. The CDR3 has 16 residues. CDR3 sequence reads: CASSLQPGQGNTEAFF. Here the CDR3 DNA reads TGTGCCAGCAGCCTTCAGCCGGGACAGGGGAACACTGAAGCTTTCTTT.

V is TRBV7-9 and J is TRBJ2-2; 13 bases match TRBD2. CDR1 and CDR2 (germline): SEHNR, FQNEAQ (reference sequence). The length of the CDR3 is 17 residues. With V trimmed by 10 bases and J by 2 bases, 10 bases remained unmatched. The CDR3 bases are TGTGCCACCACCGGGACTAGCGGGACCTTCAACACCGGGGAGCTGTTTTTT. Translated: CATTGTSGTFNTGELFF.

The chain couples TRBV4-3 to TRBJ2-7, with 8 bases fitting TRBD1. Trimming removed 4 bases from V and 4 bases from J; junction bases left unmatched: 6. CDR1 LGHNA and CDR2 YSLEER come from the germline V gene. The CDR3 is 14 residues long. CDR3 DNA sequence: TGCGCCAGCAGCCGGGGGACAGGAGGATACGAGCAGTACTTC. It yields the protein CASSRGTGGYEQYF.

The rearrangement links TRBV4-3 to TRBJ2-7, with 15 bases identical to TRBD2. From germline, CDR1 is LGHNA and CDR2 YSLEER. The CDR3 has 18 amino acids. Trimming cost V 1 base and J 0 bases; bases outside gene matches: 4. The CDR3 region is CASSQGGTSGRSSYEQYF. The DNA of the CDR3 is TGCGCCAGCAGCCAAGGGGGGACTAGCGGGAGGAGCTCCTACGAGCAGTACTTC.

The V and J genes are TRBV10-3 and TRBJ2-5; TRBD2 might be the D (5 bases). The end of the DNA aligns better with TRBJ2-7, so the J call may be wrong. The CDR3 loop spans 13 amino acids. Germline V gene sequence: CDR1 ENHRY, CDR2 SYGVKD. The CDR3: CAISRSPGYEQYF. The CDR3 DNA reads TGTGCCATCAGCCGCAGCCCGGGGTACGAGCAGTACTTC.

V is TRBV9 and J is TRBJ2-1; 8 bases fit TRBD1. The CDR3 spans 15 residues. The V gene end was trimmed by 0 bases and the J gene end by 4 bases; junction bases not matched to a gene: 3. Germline CDR1 reads SGDLS; CDR2 reads YYNGEE. Written as DNA, the CDR3 is TGTGCCAGCAGCGTAGGACAGGGGTTATACAATGAGCAGTTCTTC. It is translated as CASSVGQGLYNEQFF.

The rearrangement uses TRBV19 and TRBJ1-2, with a possible D match to TRBD1 (5 bases). This CDR3 is built from 13 residues. Trimming cost V 6 bases and J 4 bases, with 12 bases left between them. The germline CDR1 and CDR2 sequences are LNHDA and SQIVND (reference sequence). CDR3 residues: CASSDRGGYGYTF. The CDR3 nucleotides read TGTGCCAGTAGCGACAGAGGCGGCTATGGCTACACCTTC.

The chain carries TRBV5-4 and TRBJ2-5; D call uncertain. The DNA end lines up better with TRBJ2-7; the J call may be wrong. The CDR3 extends over 13 amino acids. CDR1 is SGHNT, CDR2 YYREEE, per germline (reference sequence). CDR3 in amino acids: CASSPLNGDEQYF. The CDR3 DNA follows: TGTGCCAGCAGCCCACTTAACGGAGACGAGCAGTACTTC.

The gene calls are TRBV18 and TRBJ1-1; 8 bases fit TRBD1. Trimming cost V 7 bases and J 5 bases; bases outside gene matches: 3. CDR1 KGHSH and CDR2 LQKENI come from the germline V gene. The CDR3 extends over 12 amino acids. CDR3 amino acids: CASFGTGTEAFF. DNA of the CDR3: TGTGCCAGCTTTGGGACAGGTACTGAAGCTTTCTTT. Together with reference TRBV18 and TRBJ1-1, the CDR3 gives the full variable domain: NAGVMQNPRHLVRRRGQEARLRCSPMKGHSHVYWYRQLPEEGLKFMVYLQKENIIDESGMPKERFSAEFPKEGPSILRIQQVVRGDSAAYFCASFGTGTEAFFGQGTRLTVV.